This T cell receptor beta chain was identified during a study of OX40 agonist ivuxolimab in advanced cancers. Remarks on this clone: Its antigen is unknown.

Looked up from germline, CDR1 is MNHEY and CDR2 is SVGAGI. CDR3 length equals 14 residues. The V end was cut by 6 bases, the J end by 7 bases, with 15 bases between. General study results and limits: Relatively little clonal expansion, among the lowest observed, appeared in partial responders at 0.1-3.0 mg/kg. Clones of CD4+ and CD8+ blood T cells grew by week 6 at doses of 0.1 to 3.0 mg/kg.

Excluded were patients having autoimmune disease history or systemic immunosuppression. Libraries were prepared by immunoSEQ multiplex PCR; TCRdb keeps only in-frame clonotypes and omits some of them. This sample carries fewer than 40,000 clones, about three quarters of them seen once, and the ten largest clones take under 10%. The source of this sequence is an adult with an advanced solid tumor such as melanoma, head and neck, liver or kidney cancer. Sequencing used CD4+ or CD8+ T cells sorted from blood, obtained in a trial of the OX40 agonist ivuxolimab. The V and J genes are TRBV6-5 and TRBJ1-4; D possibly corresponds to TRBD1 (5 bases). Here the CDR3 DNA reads TGTGCCAGCAGCCCTGGGGCAATTTTTGAAAAACTGTTTTTT. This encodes CASSPGAIFEKLFF.